This T cell receptor (beta chain) was identified during a study of blood T cell repertoires in COVID-19. Study information: The analysed material was cDNA or gDNA that came from T cells, B-cell-depleted T cells, or PBMCs.

Germline V CDR1 and CDR2: LGHNA, YNFKEQ. With V trimmed by 8 bases and J by 9 bases, 13 bases remained unmatched. The CDR3 has 15 amino acids. The assay was immunoSEQ multiplex PCR, and TCRdb's table has in-frame clones only and misses some. The table records under 250,000 clones, around 82% of them present only once. The V call is TRBV4-2, the J call TRBJ2-1, with 10 bases matching TRBD2. The receptor was derived from a woman aged 25 to 39 who had recovered from COVID-19. The sequenced material came from peripheral blood. The CDR3: CASARGTSGMGEQFF. CDR3 DNA sequence: TGTGCCAGCGCGAGGGGAACTAGCGGGATGGGTGAGCAGTTCTTC.